This T cell receptor (beta chain) derives from a study of Graves' ophthalmopathy and Graves' hyperthyroidism. TCR beta CDR3 regions were amplified from RNA transcripts. The first-round RT-PCR employed HTBI primers together with the Qiagen OneStep RT-PCR kit. A multiplex PCR was then performed as the second round. MiXCR was run by TCRdb on the multiplex PCR reads, yielding one entry per CDR3 protein. The sample shows about 620,000 distinct CDR3 sequences, approximately 22% of them seen only once. In this sample, this clonotype turned up many times. Its antigen is unidentified. With V trimmed by 4 bases and J by 5 bases, 3 bases remained unmatched. The CDR3 runs 13 residues. Germline assignment: CDR1 MGHRA and CDR2 YSYEKL. Study-wide results and caveats: The model reached about 66% sensitivity and about 73% specificity for predicting ophthalmopathy progression.

Sequenced input: peripheral blood. The receptor was derived from a woman between 18 and 30 years old with stable Graves' hyperthyroidism. Some clones in this sample may be carry-over from other donors' samples. The chain links TRBV4-1 to TRBJ2-7; 9 bases match TRBD1. This CDR3 is CASSPRTGDEQYF. For the CDR3, the DNA is TGCGCCAGCAGCCCGCGGACAGGGGACGAGCAGTACTTC.